Below are 10 T cell receptor beta chains sequenced from a single sample in a study of T cells in Graves' hyperthyroidism and ophthalmopathy. Amplified TCR beta CDR3 regions derived from RNA transcripts. Initially, a first-round RT-PCR of the TCR CDR3 employed the HTBI primer set. From the multiplex PCR reads, TCRdb called clonotypes with MiXCR, one entry per CDR3 protein. The sample lists over 700,000 distinct CDR3 sequences, 18% seen once, with around 17% in the top ten. Sequencing used blood. All receptors derive from a woman in her fifties or sixties with Graves' hyperthyroidism that later progressed to Graves' ophthalmopathy.

In its sample, this clonotype was seen many times. The rearrangement joins TRBV5-4 to TRBJ2-1; the D gene is possibly TRBD2 (5 bases). This CDR3 contains 14 residues. Germline V CDR1 and CDR2: SGHNT, YYREEE (reference sequence). V was pared by 1 base and J by 2 bases, with 7 bases between. The CDR3 loop reads CASSLQRTYNEQFF. The CDR3 nucleotides are TGTGCCAGCAGCTTGCAGCGGACCTACAATGAGCAGTTCTTC.

This clonotype was seen ten or more times. This sequence joins TRBV12-3 or TRBV12-4 and TRBJ2-5; 10 nucleotides agree with TRBD2. The CDR3 runs 15 residues. The ends lost 6 bases at V and 4 bases at J; junction bases unmatched: 8. In DNA, the CDR3 is TGTGCCAGCAGCCTCTGGGAGCGGGGGGGAGAGACCCAGTACTTC. Its translation: CASSLWERGGETQYF.

This clonotype has at least ten counts. The V call is TRBV3-1, the J call TRBJ1-1, with D tentatively TRBD1 (5 bases). In germline, CDR1 is LGHDT, CDR2 YNNKEL (reference sequence). The CDR3 spans 14 residues. Trimming cost V 6 bases and J 6 bases, with 17 bases left between them. The CDR3 DNA is TGTGCCAGCAGTCGTAAACAGGTTTTCGCTGAAGCTTTCTTT. Amino acid sequence: CASSRKQVFAEAFF.

In DNA, the CDR3 is TGTGCCAGCACTTACTCGGGGACCGGGGAGCTGTTTTTT. Translating it yields CASTYSGTGELFF. V and J are TRBV3-1 and TRBJ2-2, with a tentative D call TRBD2 (5 bases). This CDR3 contains 13 residues. Germline V gene lookup returns CDR1 LGHDT and CDR2 YNNKEL (reference sequence). V shed 7 bases and J shed 5 bases, with 11 bases lying between them.

Concerning this clonotype itself: A read error is possible here, since a much larger clone lies one base away. This chain joins TRBV29-1 and TRBJ1-2, with a possible D match to TRBD1 (5 bases). V lost 5 bases to trimming and J lost 7 bases, with 11 bases between them. CDR3 length equals 11 residues. Germline CDR1 is SQVTM and CDR2 is ANQGSEA. DNA of the CDR3: TGCAGCGTTAGGGGCAGCTCTGGCTACACCTTC. Its translation is CSVRGSSGYTF.

This clonotype has a handful of counts. The rearrangement uses TRBV6-5 and TRBJ2-5, with 8 nucleotides matching TRBD2. The trim removed 4 bases at V and 7 bases at J, leaving 2 bases unmatched. The length of the CDR3 is 12 residues. CDR1 and CDR2 (germline): MNHEY, SVGAGI. The CDR3 reads CASSFAGGTQYF. CDR3 in DNA: TGTGCCAGCAGTTTCGCGGGGGGGACCCAGTACTTC.

V is TRBV15 and J is TRBJ2-2; TRBD1 aligns across 7 bases. J lost 1 base, V lost 8 bases, and 4 bases had no gene match. The V gene's germline CDR1 is LNHNV and CDR2 YYDKDF (reference sequence). CDR3 length: 14 residues. The CDR3 region is CATGRDRNTGELFF. CDR3 in DNA: TGTGCCACCGGACGGGACAGGAACACCGGGGAGCTGTTTTTT.

This chain connects TRBV19 to TRBJ2-1; 14 nucleotides align to TRBD2. Per the germline V gene, CDR1 is LNHDA and CDR2 is SQIVND (reference sequence). Losses at the gene ends were 7 bases for V and 4 bases for J; bases not matched to a gene: 6. The CDR3 sequence is 16 residues long. The CDR3 reads CASNGLAGGPYNEQFF. The CDR3 DNA reads as TGTGCCAGTAACGGACTAGCGGGGGGCCCTTACAATGAGCAGTTCTTC.

V and J are TRBV6-1 and TRBJ1-3, with D uncertain. There are 13 residues in the CDR3. V was clipped by 7 bases and J by 0 bases, with 7 bases between them. Germline values: CDR1 MNHNS, CDR2 SASEGT. The CDR3 coding sequence is TGTGCCAGCAAGTGGAGCTCTGGAAACACCATATATTTT. It encodes CASKWSSGNTIYF.

This clonotype was seen ten or more times. The genes are TRBV10-3 and TRBJ1-1; D is unresolved. CDR3 length: 14 amino acids. CDR1 is ENHRY and CDR2 is SYGVKD in the germline V gene. Trimming cost V 0 bases and J 4 bases, with 9 bases left between them. CDR3 sequence: CAISESYRSTEAFF. The CDR3 DNA is TGTGCCATCAGTGAGTCCTACCGGAGCACTGAAGCTTTCTTT.